The 22 T cell receptor beta chains below come from one sample, sequenced in a study of blood T cell repertoires in COVID-19. TCRdb's table, derived via immunoSEQ multiplex PCR, lists solely in-frame clones and lacks some. Here the sample spans approximately 150,000 clones, roughly four fifths being singletons. Sequenced sample: peripheral blood. These receptor sequences come from a human donor in a cohort sampled during active COVID-19.

The rearrangement joins TRBV9 to TRBJ2-7, with 9 bases lining up with TRBD1. Germline V lookup: CDR1 SGDLS, CDR2 YYNGEE. CDR3 length: 15 amino acids. Germline trimming cut 0 bases from V and 3 bases from J; bases unmatched to any gene: 4. In DNA, the CDR3 is TGTGCCAGCAGCGTAGAAGGGACAGGGCTCTACGAGCAGTACTTC. Translating gives CASSVEGTGLYEQYF. Supplemented by reference TRBV9 and TRBJ2-7, the full variable domain reads DSGVTQTPKHLITATGQRVTLRCSPRSGDLSVYWYQQSLDQGLQFLIQYYNGEERAKGNILERFSAQQFPDLHSELNLSSLELGDSALYFCASSVEGTGLYEQYFGPGTRLTVT.

The V gene is TRBV24-1, the J gene TRBJ1-2; D not certain. V shed 4 bases and J shed 0 bases, with 17 bases lying between them. The CDR3 extends over 17 amino acids. The germline gives CDR1 KGHDR, CDR2 SFDVKD. CDR3 residues: CATSDPHRDSTNYGYTF. The CDR3 coding sequence is TGTGCCACCAGTGACCCCCACCGGGATAGCACTAACTATGGCTACACCTTC.

This clone was seen only a few times. This rearrangement joins TRBV5-4 to TRBJ1-6, with D perhaps TRBD1 (5 bases). The germline V gene has CDR1 SGHNT and CDR2 YYREEE (reference sequence). Trimming left V 4 bases short and J 0 bases short, with 8 bases between. The CDR3 has 15 amino acids. CDR3 region: CASSLGGSYNSPLHF. CDR3 DNA: TGTGCCAGCAGCCTCGGGGGCTCCTATAATTCACCCCTCCACTTT.

The J gene is TRBJ2-1, the V gene TRBV10-2, with D possibly being TRBD2 (6 bases). The ends were cut back, 0 bases at V and 1 base at J, with 10 bases in the middle. In germline, CDR1 is WSHSY, CDR2 SAAADI. The CDR3 loop spans 16 amino acids. The CDR3 DNA sequence: TGCGCCAGCAGTGAGTCGGGCGGGACGTCCTACAATGAGCAGTTCTTC. Its translation: CASSESGGTSYNEQFF.

V is TRBV19 and J is TRBJ2-7; D may be TRBD2 (5 bases). The V end lost 6 bases, the J end lost 0 bases, and 18 bases lay between the germline ends. The CDR3 loop spans 16 amino acids. Germline V gene lookup returns CDR1 LNHDA and CDR2 SQIVND (reference sequence). CDR3 coding DNA: TGTGCCAGTAGGGACTCCCGGCAGCCGAGCTCCTACGAGCAGTACTTC. Its translation is CASRDSRQPSSYEQYF.

This clone was seen only a few times. V gene TRBV6-4 combines with J gene TRBJ2-7; 7 bases are shared with TRBD1. With V trimmed by 6 bases and J by 5 bases, 7 bases remained unmatched. Germline V gives CDR1 MRHNA, CDR2 SNTAGT. The CDR3 spans 13 residues. CDR3: CASSRTGVHEQYF. CDR3 DNA sequence: TGTGCCAGCAGCAGGACAGGTGTCCACGAGCAGTACTTC.

This sequence joins TRBV2 and TRBJ1-1; the D is unclear. This CDR3 region has 15 residues. The germline gives CDR1 SNHLY, CDR2 FYNNEI. V lost 4 bases, J lost 4 bases, and 16 bases lay in between. DNA of the CDR3: TGTGCCAGCAGTGGGCCGGGAGGAGGGTTCACTGAAGCTTTCTTT. It codes for CASSGPGGGFTEAFF.

The chain combines TRBV29-1 with TRBJ2-7, with D unresolved. Germline V gene data show CDR1 as SQVTM and CDR2 as ANQGSEA. V was shortened by 6 bases and J by 3 bases, with 12 bases between the two germline ends. This CDR3 is 12 amino acids long. CDR3: CSVRGDLYEQYF. CDR3 sequence (DNA): TGCAGCGTCCGTGGAGATCTCTACGAGCAGTACTTC.

The chain is built from TRBV3-1 (or the pseudogene TRBV3-2) and TRBJ2-1, with 11 bases that match TRBD2. There are 17 residues in the CDR3. CDR1 and CDR2 (germline): LGHDT, YNNKEL (reference sequence). V was clipped by 1 base and J by 2 bases; unmatched bases: 4. The CDR3 region has the DNA TGTGCCAGCAGCCAAGCCGATAGCGGGGGGGCCTACAATGAGCAGTTCTTC. It encodes CASSQADSGGAYNEQFF.

The chain links TRBV6-2 or TRBV6-3 to TRBJ2-7; D not resolved. CDR1 and CDR2 from the germline V gene are MNHEY and SVGEGT. The CDR3 is 13 residues long. Trimming stripped 2 bases from V and 4 bases from J, with 9 bases between. The CDR3 coding sequence is TGTGCCAGCAGTTACGCTCCAGGTTACGAGCAGTACTTC. Protein sequence: CASSYAPGYEQYF.

This chain uses TRBV10-3 with TRBJ2-1, with 8 positions matching TRBD1. The V and J ends lost 4 bases and 6 bases, in that order; junction bases with no gene match: 8. Per the germline V gene, CDR1 is ENHRY and CDR2 is SYGVKD. The CDR3 loop spans 15 amino acids. As DNA, the CDR3 is TGTGCCATCAGTGCAGGGACAGGCTCTGCCAATGAGCAGTTCTTC. Translated, it gives CAISAGTGSANEQFF.

V is TRBV19 and J is TRBJ2-7, with no clear D. The CDR3 is made up of 17 amino acids. Trimming pared 3 bases from V and 3 bases from J, leaving 21 bases between. Germline V gene sequence: CDR1 LNHDA, CDR2 SQIVND (reference sequence). The CDR3 coding sequence is TGTGCCAGTAGTATTAGGCGAGACTCCTCCTGGCACTACGAGCAGTACTTC. This sequence encodes CASSIRRDSSWHYEQYF.

This clone was observed at least ten times. The chain joins TRBV5-3 to TRBJ2-7; 10 bases agree with TRBD2. TRBV5-3 is annotated as an ORF whose role is uncertain. Losses at the gene ends were 4 bases for V and 5 bases for J; bases not matched to a gene: 6. This CDR3 contains 14 residues. In DNA, the CDR3 is TGTGCCAGAAGCCTAGCGGGAGTTGAACACGAGCAGTACTTC. Translated: CARSLAGVEHEQYF.

The chain joins TRBV2 to TRBJ2-3, with 12 bases identical to TRBD1. The CDR3 is 19 residues long. Germline V CDR1 and CDR2: SNHLY, FYNNEI. V gave up 4 bases and J gave up 0 bases; unmatched junction bases: 11. The CDR3 DNA reads as TGTGCCAGCAGTGCGCGCGGGACAGGGGGCCTCACTAGCACAGATACGCAGTATTTT. Protein product: CASSARGTGGLTSTDTQYF.

The chain joins TRBV9 to TRBJ2-3, with a tentative D call TRBD2 (5 bases). Trimming took off 0 bases at V and 4 bases at J, with 15 bases between the two ends. The CDR3 length is 16 residues. Germline CDR1 and CDR2: SGDLS and YYNGEE. CDR3 nucleotides: TGTGCCAGCAGCGTAGGGACTCCGGCCCGAGCAGATACGCAGTATTTT. Translation: CASSVGTPARADTQYF.

This chain uses TRBV7-3 with TRBJ2-4; 8 positions match TRBD1. The CDR3 is 15 residues long. J was trimmed by 3 bases and V by 2 bases; bases with no gene match: 3. Germline loops: CDR1 SGHTA, CDR2 FQGTGA. DNA for the CDR3: TGTGCCAGCAGCTTAGGCGGACAGGGCAAAAACATTCAGTACTTC. It specifies CASSLGGQGKNIQYF.

The chain combines TRBV6-5 with TRBJ1-4; D not certain. There are 13 residues in the CDR3. The germline gives CDR1 MNHEY, CDR2 SVGAGI. The V gene lost 7 bases and the J gene lost 2 bases, with 8 bases spanning the gap. The DNA for the CDR3 is TGTGCCAGCAAGACACTTACTAATGAAAAACTGTTTTTT. This gives the protein CASKTLTNEKLFF.

This clone was seen only once. The J gene is TRBJ1-4, the V gene TRBV19, with no clear D. The CDR3 sequence is 13 residues long. The V and J ends lost 7 bases and 8 bases respectively, with 14 bases between them. Germline assignment: CDR1 LNHDA and CDR2 SQIVND (reference sequence). CDR3 residues: CASKGRGNEKLFF. The CDR3 bases are TGTGCCAGTAAGGGCCGGGGAAACGAAAAACTGTTTTTT.

The rearrangement uses TRBV19 and TRBJ2-1; tentatively, D is TRBD2 (6 bases). Trimming pared 5 bases from V and 3 bases from J, leaving 14 bases between. Germline V CDR1 and CDR2: LNHDA, SQIVND (reference sequence). This CDR3 region has 15 residues. In DNA, the CDR3 is TGTGCCAGTAGTGGCGGGCAGGGACTCTACAATGAGCAGTTCTTC. Its protein is CASSGGQGLYNEQFF.

The gene calls are TRBV11-3 and TRBJ2-3; D gene ambiguous. V was pared by 2 bases and J by 7 bases, with 10 bases between. Looked up from germline, CDR1 is SGHNT and CDR2 is YENEEA. The CDR3 loop spans 13 amino acids. In nucleotides, the CDR3 is TGTGCCAGCAGCTTAAAGACAACAAATACGCAGTATTTT. Amino acids: CASSLKTTNTQYF.

This chain joins TRBV28 and TRBJ1-1, with D possibly TRBD1 on 5 matching bases. The CDR3 has 14 amino acids. The germline gives CDR1 MDHEN, CDR2 SYDVKM. V lost 3 bases and J 5 bases, leaving 13 bases between the germline ends. The CDR3 here is CASSFSRVRTEAFF. Written as DNA, the CDR3 is TGTGCCAGCAGTTTCTCCAGGGTGAGGACTGAAGCTTTCTTT.

In this sample, this clone turned up once. The V and J genes are TRBV7-2 and TRBJ2-1; 9 bases map to TRBD2. The CDR3 runs to 14 residues. J lost 6 bases, V lost 4 bases, and 4 bases had no gene match. Germline CDR1 SGHTA, CDR2 FQGNSA. CDR3 residues: CASSYPGLANEQFF. The CDR3 nucleotides read TGTGCCAGCAGCTACCCGGGACTAGCCAATGAGCAGTTCTTC.